The clone carrying this T cell receptor (beta chain) has only a few counts. Its antigen remains unknown. The data originate from a study of CD8 T cells in ankylosing spondylitis. Regarding the study as a whole: Made up of fewer than ten highly homologous variants, a TCR beta motif appeared characteristic of ankylosing spondylitis blood. Clones that were linked to disease were CD8+ and were relatively rare in peripheral blood. Earlier authors reported some of these motif variants in reactive arthritis synovial fluid and blood. Clones tied to disease were said to be significantly enriched in matched ankylosing spondylitis synovial fluid.

Molecular-barcoded quantitative 5'-RACE produced these TCR beta libraries. TCRdb redid the calling of the 5' RACE reads with MiXCR, one entry per CDR3 protein. The sample lists 200,000 to 250,000 distinct CDR3 sequences; 15% to 20% were seen once. The CDR3 covers 13 residues. CDR1 and CDR2 from the germline V gene are SQVTM and ANQGSEA. V lost 5 bases, J lost 4 bases, and 5 bases stayed unmatched. This sequence originates from a male donor with ankylosing spondylitis. The rearrangement uses TRBV29-1 and TRBJ2-1; 7 bases line up with TRBD2. Sequenced input: blood, either unsorted or a sorted T cell fraction (not recorded which). CDR3 in DNA: TGCAGCGTTCGGACTAGTCAGTACAATGAGCAGTTCTTC. It translates to CSVRTSQYNEQFF.